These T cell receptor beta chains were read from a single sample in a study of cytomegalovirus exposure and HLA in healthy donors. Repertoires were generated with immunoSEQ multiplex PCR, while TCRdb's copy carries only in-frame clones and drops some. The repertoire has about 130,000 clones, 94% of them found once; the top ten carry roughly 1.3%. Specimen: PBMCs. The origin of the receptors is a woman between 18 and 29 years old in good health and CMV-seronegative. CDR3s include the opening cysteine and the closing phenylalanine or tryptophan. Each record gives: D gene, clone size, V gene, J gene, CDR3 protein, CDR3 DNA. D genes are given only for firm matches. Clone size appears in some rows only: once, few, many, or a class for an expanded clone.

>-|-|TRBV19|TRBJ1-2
CASTQTGGGPKGGYTF
TGTGCCAGTACCCAGACCGGAGGAGGGCCTAAAGGTGGCTACACCTTC
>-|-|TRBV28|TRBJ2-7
CASSFRGLPYEQYF
TGTGCCAGCAGTTTCAGGGGACTACCCTACGAGCAGTACTTC
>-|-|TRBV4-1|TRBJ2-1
CASSQVGVYNEQFF
TGCGCCAGCAGCCAAGTAGGGGTCTACAATGAGCAGTTCTTC
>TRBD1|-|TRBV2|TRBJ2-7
CASSPDRGVHEQYF
TGTGCCAGCAGTCCGGACAGGGGAGTGCACGAGCAGTACTTC
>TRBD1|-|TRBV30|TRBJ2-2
CAWGQGGTGELFF
TGTGCCTGGGGACAGGGTGGCACCGGGGAGCTGTTTTTT
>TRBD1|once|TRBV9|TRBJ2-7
CASSPRQGAPYEQYF
TGTGCCAGCAGCCCCCGACAGGGAGCCCCCTACGAGCAGTACTTC
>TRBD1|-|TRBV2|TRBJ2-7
CASNRGPGQGSYEQYF
TGTGCCAGCAACCGAGGGCCGGGACAGGGATCCTACGAGCAGTACTTC
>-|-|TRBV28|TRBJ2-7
CASSFQGNEQYF
TGTGCCAGCAGTTTTCAGGGGAACGAGCAGTACTTC
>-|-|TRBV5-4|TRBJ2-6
CASSSPGQSSGANVLTF
TGTGCCAGCAGTTCGCCGGGACAAAGCTCTGGGGCCAACGTCCTGACTTTC
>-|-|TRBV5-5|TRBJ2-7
CASSPGWGYEQYF
TGTGCCAGCAGCCCGGGGTGGGGCTACGAGCAGTACTTC
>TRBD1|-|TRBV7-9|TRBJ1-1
CASSYQGALNTEAFF
TGTGCCAGCAGTTACCAGGGGGCCCTGAACACTGAAGCTTTCTTT
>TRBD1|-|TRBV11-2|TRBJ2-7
CASSIGQGDYEQYF
TGTGCCAGCAGCATCGGACAGGGCGACTACGAGCAGTACTTC
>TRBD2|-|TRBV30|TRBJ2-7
CAWSQRERGGTYEQYF
TGTGCCTGGAGCCAGCGGGAGAGGGGAGGAACCTACGAGCAGTACTTC
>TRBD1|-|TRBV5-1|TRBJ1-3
CASSIGPGGNGNTIYF
TGCGCCAGCAGCATTGGTCCAGGGGGCAATGGAAACACCATATATTTT
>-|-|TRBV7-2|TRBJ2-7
CASSSHYEQYF
TGTGCCAGCAGCTCCCATTACGAGCAGTACTTC
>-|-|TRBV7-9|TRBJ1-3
CASSETGNTIYF
TGTGCCAGCAGCGAAACAGGAAACACCATATATTTT
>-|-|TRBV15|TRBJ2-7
CATSDSTNEQYF
TGTGCCACCAGCGACAGTACCAACGAGCAGTACTTC
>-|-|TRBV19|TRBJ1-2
CASSPTGRRYTF
TGTGCCAGTAGTCCGACAGGTCGGCGCTACACCTTC
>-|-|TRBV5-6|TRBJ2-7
CASSQTATYEQYF
TGTGCCAGCAGCCAGACTGCCACCTACGAGCAGTACTTC
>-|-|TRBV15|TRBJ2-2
CATSREKAAGELFF
TGTGCCACCAGCAGAGAAAAAGCGGCCGGGGAGCTGTTTTTT
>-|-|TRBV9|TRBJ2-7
CASSVGRAGTPYEQYF
TGTGCCAGCAGCGTAGGTCGGGCAGGGACTCCCTACGAGCAGTACTTC
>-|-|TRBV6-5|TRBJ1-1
CASRNTYGTEAFF
TGTGCCAGCAGGAATACTTACGGGACTGAAGCTTTCTTT
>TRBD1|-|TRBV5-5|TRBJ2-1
CASSKTGDQEQFF
TGTGCCAGCAGCAAGACAGGGGATCAGGAGCAGTTCTTC
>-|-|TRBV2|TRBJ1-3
CASGQFAGNTIYF
TGTGCCAGCGGACAGTTCGCTGGAAACACCATATATTTT
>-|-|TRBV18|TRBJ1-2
CASSPSTESNYGYTF
TGTGCCAGCTCACCATCGACAGAATCTAACTATGGCTACACCTTC
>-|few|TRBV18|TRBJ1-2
CASSPQGRHDGYTF
TGTGCCAGCTCACCGCAGGGGCGGCATGATGGCTACACCTTC
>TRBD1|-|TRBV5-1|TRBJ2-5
CASSLVGQPVETQYF
TGCGCCAGCAGCTTGGTGGGACAGCCTGTCGAGACCCAGTACTTC
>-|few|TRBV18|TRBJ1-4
CASSPGEKLFF
TGTGCCAGCTCACCAGGCGAAAAACTGTTTTTT
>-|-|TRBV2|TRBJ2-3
CASRSGISTDTQYF
TGTGCCAGCAGGTCCGGGATTAGCACAGATACGCAGTATTTT
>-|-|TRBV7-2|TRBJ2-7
CASSLIWRSDNHEQYF
TGTGCCAGCAGCTTAATATGGAGGAGTGATAACCACGAGCAGTACTTC
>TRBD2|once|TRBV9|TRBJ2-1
CASSAIAGGHSEQFF
TGTGCCAGCAGCGCTATAGCGGGGGGGCATAGTGAGCAGTTCTTC
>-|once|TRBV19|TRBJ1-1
CASSIPELNTEAFF
TGTGCCAGTAGTATCCCAGAACTGAACACTGAAGCTTTCTTT
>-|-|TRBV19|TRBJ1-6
CASSLGSDAPLHF
TGTGCCAGTAGTCTCGGGTCAGATGCACCCCTCCACTTT
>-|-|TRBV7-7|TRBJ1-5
CASSLLGEAMGNQPQHF
TGTGCCAGCAGCTTACTTGGGGAGGCGATGGGCAATCAGCCCCAGCATTTT
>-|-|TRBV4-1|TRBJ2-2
CASSQSLRIQGELFF
TGCGCCAGCAGCCAGTCTCTGCGGATCCAGGGGGAGCTGTTTTTT
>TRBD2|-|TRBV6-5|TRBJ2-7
CASKPGLGSYEQYF
TGTGCCAGCAAACCGGGACTAGGGTCCTACGAGCAGTACTTC
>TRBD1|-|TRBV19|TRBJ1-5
CASSIQGEYSNQPQHF
TGTGCCAGTAGTATCCAGGGGGAATATAGCAATCAGCCCCAGCATTTT
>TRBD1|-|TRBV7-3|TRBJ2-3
CASSPLGRTGGTDTQYF
TGTGCCAGCAGCCCCCTCGGTCGGACAGGCGGCACAGATACGCAGTATTTT
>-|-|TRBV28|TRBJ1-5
CASSPPDRSNQPQHF
TGTGCCAGCAGTCCACCCGACAGGAGCAATCAGCCCCAGCATTTT
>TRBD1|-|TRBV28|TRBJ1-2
CASSHGTGPRVYGYTF
TGTGCCAGCAGCCATGGGACAGGCCCTCGCGTTTATGGCTACACCTTC
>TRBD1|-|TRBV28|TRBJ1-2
CASSQQGTGYTF
TGTGCCAGCAGTCAACAGGGGACCGGCTACACCTTC
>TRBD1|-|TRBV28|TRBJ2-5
CASSLGTWTGRFGETQYF
TGTGCCAGCAGTTTAGGGACGTGGACAGGGAGGTTTGGGGAGACCCAGTACTTC
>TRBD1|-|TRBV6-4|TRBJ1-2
CASSAETGLGGYTF
TGTGCCAGCAGTGCCGAGACAGGGCTCGGAGGCTACACCTTC
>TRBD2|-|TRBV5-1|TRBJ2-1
CASNGRSYNEQFF
TGCGCCAGCAACGGGAGGTCCTACAATGAGCAGTTCTTC
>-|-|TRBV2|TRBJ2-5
CASRNREETQYF
TGTGCCAGCAGGAACAGGGAAGAGACCCAGTACTTC
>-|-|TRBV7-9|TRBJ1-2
CASSYGQNQYTF
TGTGCCAGCAGCTATGGGCAAAACCAGTACACCTTC
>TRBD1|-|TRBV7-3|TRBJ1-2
CASSSGQGLDYGYTF
TGTGCCAGCAGCTCCGGACAGGGGTTGGACTATGGCTACACCTTC
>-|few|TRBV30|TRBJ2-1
CAWSLRQDSYNEQFF
TGTGCCTGGAGTCTTAGGCAGGACTCCTACAATGAGCAGTTCTTC
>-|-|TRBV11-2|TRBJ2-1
CASSFGGGPSDEQFF
TGTGCCAGCAGCTTTGGGGGGGGCCCTTCGGATGAGCAGTTCTTC
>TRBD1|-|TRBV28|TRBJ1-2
CASRTGTGDYGYTF
TGTGCCAGCAGGACCGGGACAGGGGACTATGGCTACACCTTC
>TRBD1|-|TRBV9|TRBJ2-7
CASSGRAGGNEQYF
TGTGCCAGCAGCGGGAGGGCAGGGGGCAACGAGCAGTACTTC
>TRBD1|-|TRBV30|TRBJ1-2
CAWRSGTGGNAVYGYTF
TGTGCCTGGAGGTCGGGGACAGGGGGAAATGCGGTCTATGGCTACACCTTC
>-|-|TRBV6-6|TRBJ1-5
CASRSGTWGSEPQHF
TGTGCCAGCAGGTCCGGGACATGGGGTAGTGAGCCCCAGCATTTT
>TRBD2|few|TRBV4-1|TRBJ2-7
CASSQRLAGLYEQYF
TGCGCCAGCAGCCAGAGACTAGCGGGGCTCTACGAGCAGTACTTC
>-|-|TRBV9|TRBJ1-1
CASSVGPSGVTEAFF
TGTGCCAGCAGCGTTGGACCCTCGGGAGTGACTGAAGCTTTCTTT
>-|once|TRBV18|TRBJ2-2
CASSPFTATGNTGELFF
TGTGCCAGCTCACCGTTCACGGCTACAGGAAACACCGGGGAGCTGTTTTTT